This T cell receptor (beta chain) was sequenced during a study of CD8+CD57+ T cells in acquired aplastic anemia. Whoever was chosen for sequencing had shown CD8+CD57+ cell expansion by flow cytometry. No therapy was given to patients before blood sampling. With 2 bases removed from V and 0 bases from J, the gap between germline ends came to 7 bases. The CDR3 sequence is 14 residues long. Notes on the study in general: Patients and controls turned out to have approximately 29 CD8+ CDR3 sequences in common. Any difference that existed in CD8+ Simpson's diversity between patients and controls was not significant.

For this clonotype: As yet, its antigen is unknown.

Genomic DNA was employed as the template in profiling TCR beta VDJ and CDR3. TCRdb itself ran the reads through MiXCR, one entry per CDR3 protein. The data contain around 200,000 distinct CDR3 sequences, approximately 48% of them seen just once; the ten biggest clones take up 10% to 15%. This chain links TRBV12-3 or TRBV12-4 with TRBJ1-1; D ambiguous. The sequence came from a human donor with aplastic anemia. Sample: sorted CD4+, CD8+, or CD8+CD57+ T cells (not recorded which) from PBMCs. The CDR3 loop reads CASSLLQLNTEAFF. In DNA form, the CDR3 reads TGTGCCAGCAGTTTATTGCAGCTGAACACTGAAGCTTTCTTT.